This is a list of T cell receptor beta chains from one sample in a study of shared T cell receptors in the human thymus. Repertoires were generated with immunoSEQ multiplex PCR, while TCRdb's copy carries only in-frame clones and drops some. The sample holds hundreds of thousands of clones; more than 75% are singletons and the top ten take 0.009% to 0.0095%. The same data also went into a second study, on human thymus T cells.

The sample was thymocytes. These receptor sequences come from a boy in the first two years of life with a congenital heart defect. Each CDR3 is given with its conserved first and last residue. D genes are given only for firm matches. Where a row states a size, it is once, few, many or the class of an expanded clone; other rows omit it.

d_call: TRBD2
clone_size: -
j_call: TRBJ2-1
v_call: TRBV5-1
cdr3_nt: TGCGCCAGCAGCTTGTCCGGCGGGAGGGCCGAGGGTATCACCTACAATGAGCAGTTCTTC
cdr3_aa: CASSLSGGRAEGITYNEQFF

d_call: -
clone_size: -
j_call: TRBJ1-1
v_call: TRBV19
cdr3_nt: TGTGCCAGTAAAAAGGTCGAGAGCCCTAGGTTGGCTTTCTTT
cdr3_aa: CASKKVESPRLAFF

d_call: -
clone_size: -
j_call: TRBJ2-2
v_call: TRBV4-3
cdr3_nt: TGCGCCAGCAGCCAAGGTGCGGGGAACACCGGGGAGCTGTTTTTT
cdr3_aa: CASSQGAGNTGELFF

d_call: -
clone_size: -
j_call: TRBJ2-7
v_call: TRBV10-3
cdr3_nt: TGTGCCATCAGCGTGGGGCTGGTGTGGCAGACCGAGACCTACGAGCAGTACTTC
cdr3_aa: CAISVGLVWQTETYEQYF

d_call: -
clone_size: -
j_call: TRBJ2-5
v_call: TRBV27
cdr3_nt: TGTGCCAGCAGTTCGACTCTGGTGGAGGACCAAGAGACCCAGTACTTC
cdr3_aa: CASSSTLVEDQETQYF

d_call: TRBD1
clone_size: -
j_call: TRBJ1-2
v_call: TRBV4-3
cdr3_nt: TGCGCCAGCAGCCTTTTGAGGACAGGCGCTCTATCTGGCTACACCTTC
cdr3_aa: CASSLLRTGALSGYTF

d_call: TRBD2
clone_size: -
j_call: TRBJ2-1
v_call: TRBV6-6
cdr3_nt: TGTGCCAGCAGAGCTAGCGGGGGGGTTCGCTATGAGCAGTTCTTC
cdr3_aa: CASRASGGVRYEQFF

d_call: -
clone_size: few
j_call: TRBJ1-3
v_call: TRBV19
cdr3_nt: TGTGCCAGTCTCTCTGGAAACACCATATATTTT
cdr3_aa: CASLSGNTIYF

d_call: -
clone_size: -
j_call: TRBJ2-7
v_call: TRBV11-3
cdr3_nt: TGTGCCAGCAGCTTAGAACAGCATCACGAGCAGTACTTC
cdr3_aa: CASSLEQHHEQYF

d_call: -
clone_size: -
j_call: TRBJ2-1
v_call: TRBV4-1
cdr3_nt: TGCGCCAGCAGCCTACCCGGGACTCGTACCTACAATGAGCAGTTCTTC
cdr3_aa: CASSLPGTRTYNEQFF

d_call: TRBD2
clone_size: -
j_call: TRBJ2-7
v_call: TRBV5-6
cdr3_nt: TGTGCCAGCAGGCAGGGACTAGCGGGGGGGCCTAAAGAGCAGTACTTC
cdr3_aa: CASRQGLAGGPKEQYF

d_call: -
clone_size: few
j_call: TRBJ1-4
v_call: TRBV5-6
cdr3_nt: TGTGCCAGCAGTAAACATACAGGGTTTAAACTGTTTTTT
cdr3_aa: CASSKHTGFKLFF

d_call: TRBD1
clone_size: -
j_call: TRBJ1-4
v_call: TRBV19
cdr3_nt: TGTGCCAGTAGTCTGGGACAGGGACGGGAAAAACTGTTTTTT
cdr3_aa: CASSLGQGREKLFF

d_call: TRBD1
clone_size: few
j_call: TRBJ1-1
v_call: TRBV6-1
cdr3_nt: TGTGCCAGCAGTGAGACCAGGGGGCCGAACACTGAAGCTTTCTTT
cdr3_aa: CASSETRGPNTEAFF

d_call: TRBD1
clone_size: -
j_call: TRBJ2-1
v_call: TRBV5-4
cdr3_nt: TGTGCCAGCAGCTCGGGACAGGAACGAGCCAATGAGCAGTTCTTC
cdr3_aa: CASSSGQERANEQFF

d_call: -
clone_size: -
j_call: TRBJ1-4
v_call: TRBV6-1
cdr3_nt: TGTGCCAGTGAGAATGAAAAACTGTTTTTT
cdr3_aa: CASENEKLFF

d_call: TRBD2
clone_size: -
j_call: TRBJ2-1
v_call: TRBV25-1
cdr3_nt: TGTGCCAGCAGCGCGGAAGACCGGGACTACCTGGGGGGTGAGCAGTTCTTC
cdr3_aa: CASSAEDRDYLGGEQFF

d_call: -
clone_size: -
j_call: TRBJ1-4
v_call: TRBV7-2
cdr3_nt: TGTGCCAGCAGCTTAGCCAGCCAGACTACAACTAATGAAAAACTGTTTTTT
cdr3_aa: CASSLASQTTTNEKLFF

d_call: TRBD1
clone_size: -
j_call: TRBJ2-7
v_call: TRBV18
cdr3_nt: TGTGCCAGCTCACCAGCTCCCGGACAGGCAACCTACGAGCAGTACTTC
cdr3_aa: CASSPAPGQATYEQYF

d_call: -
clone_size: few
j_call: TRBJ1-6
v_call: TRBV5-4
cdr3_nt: TGTGCCAGCAGCTTGGGGGGGGTTCGGACCTCACCCCTCCACTTT
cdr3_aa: CASSLGGVRTSPLHF

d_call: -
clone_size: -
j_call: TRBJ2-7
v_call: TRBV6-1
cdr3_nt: TGTGCCAGCAGCACCACAGGGCACTCCTACGAGCAGTACTTC
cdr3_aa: CASSTTGHSYEQYF

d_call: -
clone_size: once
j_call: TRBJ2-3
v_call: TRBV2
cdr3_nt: TGTGCCAGCAGTGAGGTGGTAGCTTCAGAATATTTT
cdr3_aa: CASSEVVASEYF

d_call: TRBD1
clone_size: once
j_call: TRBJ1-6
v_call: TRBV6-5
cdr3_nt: TGTGCCAGCTGCCGGGACAGGGGTAATTCACCCCTCCACTTT
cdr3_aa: CASCRDRGNSPLHF

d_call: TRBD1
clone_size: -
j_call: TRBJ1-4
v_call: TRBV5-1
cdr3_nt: TGCGCCAGCAGCCCTAACGACAGGGGAACTAATGAAAAACTGTTTTTT
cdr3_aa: CASSPNDRGTNEKLFF

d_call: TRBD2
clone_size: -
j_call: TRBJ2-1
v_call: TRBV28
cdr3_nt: TGTGCCAGCAGAACGACTAGCGAGCAGTTCTTC
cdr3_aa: CASRTTSEQFF

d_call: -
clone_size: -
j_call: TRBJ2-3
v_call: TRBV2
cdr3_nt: TGTGCCAGCAGTGGGACAGCGGACGGTCCCACAGATACGCAGTATTTT
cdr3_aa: CASSGTADGPTDTQYF

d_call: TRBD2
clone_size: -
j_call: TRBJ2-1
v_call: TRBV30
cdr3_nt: TGTGCCTGGAGTGTACGAAATTGGCTAGCGGGTTGGAATGAGCAGTTCTTC
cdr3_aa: CAWSVRNWLAGWNEQFF

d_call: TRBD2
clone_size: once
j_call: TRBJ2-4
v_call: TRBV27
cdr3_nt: TGTGCCAGCAGAGCTACGACTAGCGGGGCACCATTAGCCAAAAACATTCAGTACTTC
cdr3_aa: CASRATTSGAPLAKNIQYF

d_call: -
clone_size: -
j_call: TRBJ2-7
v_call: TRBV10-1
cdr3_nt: TGCGCCAGCAGTGGTGGGAGTCGATACGAGCAGTACTTC
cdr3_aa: CASSGGSRYEQYF

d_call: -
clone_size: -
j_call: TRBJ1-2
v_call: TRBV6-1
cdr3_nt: TGTGCCAGCTCCATAACTGGTGGCTACACCTTC
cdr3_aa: CASSITGGYTF

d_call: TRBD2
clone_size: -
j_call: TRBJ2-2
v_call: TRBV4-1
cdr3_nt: TGCGCCAGCAGCCACAGACTAGCGGGAGGCGCGAACACCGGGGAGCTGTTTTTT
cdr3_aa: CASSHRLAGGANTGELFF

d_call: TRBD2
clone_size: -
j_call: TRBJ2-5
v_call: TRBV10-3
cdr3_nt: TGTGCCATGGGACGGGGGGAGAGGGAGACCCAGTACTTC
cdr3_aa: CAMGRGERETQYF

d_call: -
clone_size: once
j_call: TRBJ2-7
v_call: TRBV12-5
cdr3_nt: TGTGCTAGTGGTTTGTCTAGGGAGCAGTACTTC
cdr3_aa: CASGLSREQYF

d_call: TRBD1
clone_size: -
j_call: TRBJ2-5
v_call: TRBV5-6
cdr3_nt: TGTGCCAGCAGCTCAATGACAGGGGACGGAGAGACCCAGTACTTC
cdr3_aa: CASSSMTGDGETQYF

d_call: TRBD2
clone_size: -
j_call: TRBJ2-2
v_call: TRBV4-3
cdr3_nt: TGCGCCAGCAGCCAAAGAGGACTAGCGGGAGTATTGCACACCGGGGAGCTGTTTTTT
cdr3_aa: CASSQRGLAGVLHTGELFF

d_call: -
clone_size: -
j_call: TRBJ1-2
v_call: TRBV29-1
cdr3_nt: TGCAGCGCTCAGATAGTGGCGGATTATTTTATCGATGGCTACACCTTC
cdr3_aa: CSAQIVADYFIDGYTF

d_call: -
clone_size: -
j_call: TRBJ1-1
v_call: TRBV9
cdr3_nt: TGTGCCAGCAGCGAAACAGGGATGAACACTGAAGCTTTCTTT
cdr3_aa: CASSETGMNTEAFF

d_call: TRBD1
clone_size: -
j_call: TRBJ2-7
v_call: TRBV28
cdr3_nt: TGTGCCAGCAGTTTATGGGTCCGGGACAGGGCCCTATGTGGGCAGTACTTC
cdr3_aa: CASSLWVRDRALCGQYF

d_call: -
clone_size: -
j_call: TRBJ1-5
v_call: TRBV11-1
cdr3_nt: TGTGCCAGCAGCTTAGACGGGTATCAGCCCCAGCATTTT
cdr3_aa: CASSLDGYQPQHF

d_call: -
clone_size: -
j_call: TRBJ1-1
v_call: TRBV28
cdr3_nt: TGTGCCGACAGACCCGAGAACACTGAAGCTTTCTTT
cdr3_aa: CADRPENTEAFF

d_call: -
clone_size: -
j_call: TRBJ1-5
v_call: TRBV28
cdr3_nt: TGTGCCAGCAGTTTCGCAGGGCTCGGGTCCAATCAGCCCCAGCATTTT
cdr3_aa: CASSFAGLGSNQPQHF

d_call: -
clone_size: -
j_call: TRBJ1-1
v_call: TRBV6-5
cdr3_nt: TGTGCCAGCAGTCACATACAGGCGGGGGGCACTGAAGCTTTCTTT
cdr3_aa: CASSHIQAGGTEAFF

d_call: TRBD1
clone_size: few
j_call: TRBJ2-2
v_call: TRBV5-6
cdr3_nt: TGTGCCAGCAGAAGACAGGGTCCCGGGGAGCTGTTTTTT
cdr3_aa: CASRRQGPGELFF

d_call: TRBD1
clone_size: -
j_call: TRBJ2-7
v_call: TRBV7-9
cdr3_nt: TGTGCCAGCACCAAGGTAACCGGGACAGGGTCCTACGAGCAGTACTTC
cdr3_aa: CASTKVTGTGSYEQYF

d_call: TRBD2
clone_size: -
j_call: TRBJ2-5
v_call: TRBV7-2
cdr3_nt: TGTGCCAGCAGCTTTGGACTAGCGGGGGGGCCGGAGACCCAGTACTTC
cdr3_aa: CASSFGLAGGPETQYF

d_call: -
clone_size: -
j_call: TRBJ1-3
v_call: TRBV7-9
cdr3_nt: TGTGCCAGCAGCTCGTGGCAGGGTTCTACTGGAAACACCATATATTTT
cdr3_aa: CASSSWQGSTGNTIYF

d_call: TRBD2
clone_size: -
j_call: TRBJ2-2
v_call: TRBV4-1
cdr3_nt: TGCGCCAGCAGCCTCGCCGGGAGGCCTAACACCGGGGAGCTGTTTTTT
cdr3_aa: CASSLAGRPNTGELFF

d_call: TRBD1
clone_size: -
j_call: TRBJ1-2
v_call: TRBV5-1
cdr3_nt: TGCGCCAGCAGCTTGAGGGGGCCGGGACAGGGGGCAGGTGGCTACACCTTC
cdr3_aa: CASSLRGPGQGAGGYTF

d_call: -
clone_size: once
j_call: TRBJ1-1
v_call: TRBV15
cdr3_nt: TGTGCCACCAGCAAAGTGGGGGGGAACACTGAAGCTTTCTTT
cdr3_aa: CATSKVGGNTEAFF

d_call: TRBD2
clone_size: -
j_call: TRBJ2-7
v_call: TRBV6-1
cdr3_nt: TGTGCCAGCAGTGCCGAGGAGCGGGGAGCCTACGAGCAGTACTTC
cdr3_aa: CASSAEERGAYEQYF

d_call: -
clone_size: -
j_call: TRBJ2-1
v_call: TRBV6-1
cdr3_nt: TGTGCCTATTTTAGTTACAATGAGCAGTTCTTC
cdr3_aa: CAYFSYNEQFF

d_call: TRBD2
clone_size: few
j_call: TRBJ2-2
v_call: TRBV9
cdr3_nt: TGTGCCAGCAGCGAGAAACCAACCGGGACTAGCTCCGCGAACACCGGGGAGCTGTTTTTT
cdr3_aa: CASSEKPTGTSSANTGELFF

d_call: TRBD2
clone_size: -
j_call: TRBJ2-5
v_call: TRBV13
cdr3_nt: TGTGCCAGCAGCTCCCCTTTGACGGTAGCGGGGAGTCAAGAGACCCAGTACTTC
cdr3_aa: CASSSPLTVAGSQETQYF

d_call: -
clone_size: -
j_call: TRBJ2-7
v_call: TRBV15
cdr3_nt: TGTGCCACCAGCAGAGTTATTAGCCCAACGGCTCGGAAGCAGTACTTC
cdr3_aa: CATSRVISPTARKQYF

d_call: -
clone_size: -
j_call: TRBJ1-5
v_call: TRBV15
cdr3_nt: TGTGCCACCAGCAGAGAATATGGGGGCAGGGATCAGCCCCAGCATTTT
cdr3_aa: CATSREYGGRDQPQHF

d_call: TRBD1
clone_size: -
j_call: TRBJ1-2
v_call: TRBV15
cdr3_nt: TGTGCCACCAGCAGAGGCGGACAGGGAGGATGGCGTGGCTACACCTTC
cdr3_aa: CATSRGGQGGWRGYTF

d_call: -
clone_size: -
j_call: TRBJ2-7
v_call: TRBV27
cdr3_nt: TGTGCCAGCCAAGCTGCCCGGGGGGCCTCCTACGAGCAGTACTTC
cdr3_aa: CASQAARGASYEQYF

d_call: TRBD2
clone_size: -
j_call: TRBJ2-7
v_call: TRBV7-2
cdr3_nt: TGTGCCAGCAGCTTAGTGGCTAGCGGGAGCTACGAGCAGTACTTC
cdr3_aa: CASSLVASGSYEQYF

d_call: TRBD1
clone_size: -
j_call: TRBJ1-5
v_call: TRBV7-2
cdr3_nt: TGTGCCAGCAGCTCAACCAGGGACAGGACAACTAATCAGCCCCAGCATTTT
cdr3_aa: CASSSTRDRTTNQPQHF